This T cell receptor beta chain was obtained from a study of cytomegalovirus exposure and HLA in healthy donors (dated by TCRdb to the late 2010s). A note on the overall study: An earlier analysis of about 560 of the donors reported over 250 Gb of sequence data and 90 million to 120 million unique TCR beta sequences obtained from roughly 180 million T cells. A separate validation cohort of more than 100 different subjects was used in addition to the 666-subject first cohort. The study profiled the T cell repertoires of 550 to 700 subjects by immunosequencing and related them to cytomegalovirus serostatus. High-throughput TCR immunosequencing, statistical association of individual TCRs with disease status, and machine learning were combined to predict cytomegalovirus infection status. HLA typing included class I and class II loci at four-digit resolution. Typing coverage differed by locus: A, B, C, DRB1 and DQB1 were typed in about 629-630 donors, DQA1 in about 560, DPA1 in roughly 590, and DPB1 in around 490. Several DR-DQ haplotypes were treated as single units for association and clustering because of strong linkage in the cohort. All discovery cohort repertoires had been generated using a single sequencing platform. An earlier analysis of 587 of the donors used high-throughput TCR beta sequencing to judge whether each TCR beta V gene segment behaved as functional or pseudogenic. The aim of the study was to test whether cataloging public T cell receptors could identify signatures of past pathogen exposure. Across 398 genotyped donors of the cohort, an average of approximately 240,000 unique TCR beta nucleotide sequences per donor were sequenced, and roughly 18% of those sequences were non-productive. In a later genetic analysis, genome-wide SNP genotypes for 398 of the 666 donors were used, and that subset was treated as a discovery cohort. Rather than using new phenotypic data, the later analysis identified candidate immune exposures from TCR beta sequences and from how often those sequences occurred across donors. Among the roughly 390 genotyped donors, around 79% belonged to the genetic ancestry cluster associated with self-reported Caucasian donors. Donor age, sex, ethnicity and CMV serostatus were compiled together with the repertoire data. About 300 gigabases of sequencing data and 91 million or so unique TCR sequences made up an early release that covered over 550 HLA-typed donors. To study patterns of TCR occurrence, a later analysis re-analyzed previously published TCR beta repertoires from 666 donors and added high-resolution HLA genotyping.

Libraries came from the immunoSEQ multiplex PCR assay. The multiplex PCR relied on a mix of 60 forward primers for TCR Vbeta segments and 13 reverse primers for TCR Jbeta segments. The CDR3 region of rearranged TCR beta genes was amplified from genomic DNA by a multiplex PCR assay. The Illumina HiSeq System was used to sequence the amplified TCR beta libraries as 87-base-pair reads. As for the authors' bioinformatics: In a later analysis, roughly 80 million unique TCR beta chains were counted across the approximately 670 repertoires, and roughly 11 million of these chains were shared by at least two donors. A nearest-neighbor algorithm error-corrected the raw reads and collapsed the reads into unique sequences, merging closely related sequences to remove PCR and sequencing errors. To assign V, D and J gene segments, CDR3 sequences were aligned to IMGT reference sequences. For a sequence to be retained, a match of at least six nucleotides to both a V gene segment and a J gene segment was required. A rearrangement was called productive if the CDR3 had no stop codons and remained in frame with V and J, and every other rearrangement was called non-productive. Following IMGT convention, CDR3 was defined as the stretch from the second conserved V-encoded cysteine to the conserved J-encoded phenylalanine. The earlier analysis of around 640 of the donors excluded sequences that lacked an unambiguous match to a single V gene segment. An earlier analysis of a few hundred of the donors classified V segments as functional when productive rearrangements were above 56.7% and as segregating when the standard deviation between donors was above 5%. A statistical classification framework was built to diagnose cytomegalovirus status from the catalog of TCR beta chain sequences. A later analysis assigned V and J genes by comparing TCR nucleotide sequences with IMGT/GENE-DB human TR gene sequences. In a later analysis, CDR3 sequences and most-parsimonious VDJ recombination scenarios were assigned using the TCRdist pipeline. A later analysis defined each TCR beta chain by its CDR3 amino acid sequence plus V-gene family, and excluded reads lacking a unique V-gene family. To address suspected cross-contamination and a sequencing artifact, a later analysis removed 450 to 700 highly shared, low-generation-probability nucleotide sequences. For each public chain, a later analysis derived a clonal expansion index from normalized ranks of inferred template counts within each repertoire. In a later analysis, generation probabilities were computed with a VDJ recombination model fitted to out-of-frame rearrangements, and the resulting probabilities were checked against IGoR. A later analysis scored TCR-TCR, TCR-HLA and TCR-CMV co-occurrence with hypergeometric tests, applying a repertoire-size bias correction to TCR pairs. In a later analysis, false discovery rates were estimated by permuting HLA or CMV assignments 20 times. In a later analysis, co-occurring TCRs were grouped with DBSCAN, and TCRdist sequence similarity was added when clustering was performed within HLA-allele-positive subsets. For co-occurrence clustering, repertoires with fewer than 30,000 or more than 120,000 public chains were excluded, along with five repertoires with anomalous nucleotide sharing. TCRdb took over this immuneACCESS table, retaining in-frame rearrangements with V and J assigned. Such tables are incomplete; in checked studies, under half of the missing clones stem from an unresolved V gene, and the remainder is unexplained. V, J and clone size are those of that table, while D and trimming were read from the DNA. In all, the sample holds some 110,000 clones, and about three quarters of those were seen once. Around 5.8% of the sample is in the top ten clones.

Broader findings and caveats from the paper: The authors suggested that the approach could potentially be generalized to other disease states and immunological phenotypes. The earlier analysis of about 600 of the donors excluded seventeen rarely observed V segments, including chromosome 9 orphons, because counts were too low. Several of the top co-occurrence clusters appeared to be linked to parvovirus B19, influenza, CMV and Epstein-Barr virus, according to a later analysis. Three of the identified cytomegalovirus-associated TCR beta chains were confirmed in vitro to be specific for cytomegalovirus antigens. Presence/absence analyses assumed roughly uniform sequencing depth across donors, an assumption that may not hold. HLA typing was unavailable for some donors at each locus, so association tests used only the typed subset. A total of around 150 TCR beta chains were listed by the study as associated with cytomegalovirus. At a false discovery rate of 0.05, a later analysis linked approximately 18,000 TCR beta sequences to specific HLA alleles. In an earlier analysis of fewer than 750 of the donors, most TCR beta V segments were observed in productive rearrangements about 87% or about 30% of the time, broadly matching IMGT annotations. In both the original and validation cohorts, the classifier was reported to diagnose cytomegalovirus status with high specificity and sensitivity. A further reported finding was that TCR beta sequences accurately predicted the HLA-A and HLA-B alleles for most subjects in the first cohort. According to a later analysis, most CMV-associated TCR beta chains appeared to be HLA-restricted, and the HLA associations seemed to be driven largely by CMV exposure. Some IMGT-functional V segments, including TRBV6-2 and TRBV6-3, could not be told apart with the 87-base-pair reads, so those segments were excluded. Linkage disequilibrium might explain the correlated functional status among segregating V segments, but an unknown experimental factor could not be ruled out. According to a later genetic analysis, donors in an Asian-associated ancestry cluster had fewer N-insertions in productive TCRs than the approximately 630-donor mean. The only immune exposure information available for the cohort was CMV serostatus. The cohort was sequenced for TCR beta chains only, and without alpha or paired-chain data the features that could be detected were limited. A later analysis found that TCR association rates varied across HLA loci, with DRB1 alleles showing the most associated TCRs and HLA-C alleles the fewest. When HLA alleles, especially DR and DQ, strongly co-occurred, attributing TCR associations to individual alleles was difficult. An association between a missense DCLRE1C variant and V-gene and J-gene trimming of TCR beta chains was found in a later genetic analysis and replicated in an independent cohort. In a later analysis, HLA-associated TCR beta chains were found to be more clonally expanded and to have lower generation probabilities than equally common non-associated chains. Most TCR sequences were observed very rarely across donors, whereas some public TCRs were present in many individuals. A cluster of highly shared sequence variants was judged likely to be a technical artifact of the sequencing pipeline.

The cohort comprised several hundred healthy bone marrow donors. Cohort members were all nominally healthy when sampled, although unrecorded immune exposures were likely present. The donor tested CMV seropositive and was one of the 289 seropositive cohort members. Each donor provided a peripheral blood sample, and peripheral blood mononuclear cells were used for TCR beta sequencing. Genomic DNA extraction from the blood cell samples was performed with the Qiagen DNeasy Blood Extraction Kit. The trim is 6 bases for V and 7 bases for J, with a gap of 16 bases between the germline ends. For CDR1 and CDR2, the germline V gene lists KGHSH and LQKENI. Measured from the cysteine to the phenylalanine, the CDR3 is 15 residues long. Left in the record is the CDR3 DNA by itself, 45 bases read in frame from the first base. A remark on this clone: Its antigen is still unknown. The sample holds no much larger clone one base away, and base qualities are not on file.

The sequence came from a woman between 45 and 60 years old in good health and CMV-seropositive. Here the chain combines TRBV18 and TRBJ1-6, and possibly TRBD1, on 6 matching bases. The sequenced material came from PBMCs. The nucleotides are TGTGCCAGCTCGACACAGACAGGTATAAATTCACCCCTCCACTTT. This yields the protein CASSTQTGINSPLHF.